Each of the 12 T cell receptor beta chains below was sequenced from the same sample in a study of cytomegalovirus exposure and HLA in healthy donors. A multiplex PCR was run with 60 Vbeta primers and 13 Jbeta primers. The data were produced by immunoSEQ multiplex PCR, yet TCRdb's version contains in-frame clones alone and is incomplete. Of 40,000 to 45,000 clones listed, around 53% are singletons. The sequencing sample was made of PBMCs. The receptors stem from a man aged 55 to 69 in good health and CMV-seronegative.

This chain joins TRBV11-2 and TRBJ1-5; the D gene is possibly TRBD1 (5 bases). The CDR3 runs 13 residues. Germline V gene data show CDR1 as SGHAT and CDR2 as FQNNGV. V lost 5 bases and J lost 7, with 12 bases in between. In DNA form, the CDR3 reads TGTGCCAGCAGCCTCGACAGAGCCCAGCCCCAGCATTTT. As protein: CASSLDRAQPQHF.

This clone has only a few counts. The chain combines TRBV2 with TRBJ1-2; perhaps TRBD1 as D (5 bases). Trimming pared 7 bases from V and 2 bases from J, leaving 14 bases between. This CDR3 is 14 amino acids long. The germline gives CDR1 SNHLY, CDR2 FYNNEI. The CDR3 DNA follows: TGTGCCAGCACCGGGGGATTGGGGAACTATGGCTACACCTTC. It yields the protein CASTGGLGNYGYTF.

The CDR3 protein is CASSQDRLAGYEQFF. Written as DNA, the CDR3 is TGCGCCAGCAGCCAAGATAGACTAGCGGGCTATGAGCAGTTCTTC. The chain employs TRBV4-3 and TRBJ2-1; 10 bases match TRBD2. Trimming took 0 bases from V and 8 from J; bases not matched to a gene: 4. CDR1 is LGHNA, CDR2 YSLEER, per germline. This CDR3 is built from 15 residues.

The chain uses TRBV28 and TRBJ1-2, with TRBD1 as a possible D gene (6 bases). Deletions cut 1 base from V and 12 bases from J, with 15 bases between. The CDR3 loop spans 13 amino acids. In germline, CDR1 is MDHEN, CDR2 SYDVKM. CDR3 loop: CASSLFGTRANTF. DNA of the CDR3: TGTGCCAGCAGTTTATTCGGGACAAGGGCTAACACCTTC.

CDR3 bases: TGCGCCAGCAGCCAAGACGAAGGGAGGCGAAGAGAGACCCAGTACTTC. Translating it yields CASSQDEGRRRETQYF. The V and J genes are TRBV4-3 and TRBJ2-5; D is perhaps TRBD2 (6 bases). From germline, CDR1 is LGHNA and CDR2 YSLEER. Trimming pared 0 bases from V and 4 bases from J, leaving 15 bases between. This CDR3 is 16 amino acids long.

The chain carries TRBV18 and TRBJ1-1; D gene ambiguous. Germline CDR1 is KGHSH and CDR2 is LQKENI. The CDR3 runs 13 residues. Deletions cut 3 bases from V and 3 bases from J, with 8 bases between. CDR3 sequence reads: CASSPWRDTEAFF. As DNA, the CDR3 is TGTGCCAGCTCACCGTGGAGGGACACTGAAGCTTTCTTT.

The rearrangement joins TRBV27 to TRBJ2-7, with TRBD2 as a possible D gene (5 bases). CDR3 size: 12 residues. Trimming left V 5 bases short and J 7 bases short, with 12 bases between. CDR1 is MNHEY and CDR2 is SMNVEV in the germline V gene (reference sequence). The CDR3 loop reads CASSPRGVEQYF. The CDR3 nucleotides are TGTGCCAGCAGTCCCCGGGGAGTGGAGCAGTACTTC.

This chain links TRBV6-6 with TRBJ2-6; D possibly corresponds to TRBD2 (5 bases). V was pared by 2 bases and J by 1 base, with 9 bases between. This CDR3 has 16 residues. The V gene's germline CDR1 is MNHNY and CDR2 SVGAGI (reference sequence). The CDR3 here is CASSYPRESGANVLTF. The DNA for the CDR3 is TGTGCCAGCAGTTACCCGAGGGAATCTGGGGCCAACGTCCTGACTTTC.

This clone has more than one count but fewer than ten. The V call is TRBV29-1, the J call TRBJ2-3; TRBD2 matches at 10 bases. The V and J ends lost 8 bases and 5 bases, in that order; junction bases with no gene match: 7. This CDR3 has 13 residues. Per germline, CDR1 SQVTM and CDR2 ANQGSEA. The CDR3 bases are TGCAGCACCCCTAGCGGGAGTGGAGATACGCAGTATTTT. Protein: CSTPSGSGDTQYF.

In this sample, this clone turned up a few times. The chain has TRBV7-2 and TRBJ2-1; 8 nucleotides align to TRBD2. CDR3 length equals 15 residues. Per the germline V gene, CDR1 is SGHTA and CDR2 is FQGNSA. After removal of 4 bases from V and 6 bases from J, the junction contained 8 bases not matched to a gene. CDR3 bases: TGTGCCAGCAGCTCCCGGGTAGCGGGGACCAATGAGCAGTTCTTC. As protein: CASSSRVAGTNEQFF.

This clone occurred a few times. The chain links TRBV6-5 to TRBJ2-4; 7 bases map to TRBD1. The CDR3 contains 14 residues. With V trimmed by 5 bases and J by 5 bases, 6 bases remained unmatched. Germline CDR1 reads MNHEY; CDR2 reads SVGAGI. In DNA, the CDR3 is TGTGCCAGCAGTAGAGGGACAGCAGAAAACATTCAGTACTTC. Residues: CASSRGTAENIQYF.

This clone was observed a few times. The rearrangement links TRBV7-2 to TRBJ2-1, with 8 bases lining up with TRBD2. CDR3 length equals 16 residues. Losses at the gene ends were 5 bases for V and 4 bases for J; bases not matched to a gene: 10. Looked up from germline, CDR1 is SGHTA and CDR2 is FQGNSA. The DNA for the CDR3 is TGTGCCAGCAGCAGACAGAGCGGGAGCGGATACAATGAGCAGTTCTTC. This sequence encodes CASSRQSGSGYNEQFF.